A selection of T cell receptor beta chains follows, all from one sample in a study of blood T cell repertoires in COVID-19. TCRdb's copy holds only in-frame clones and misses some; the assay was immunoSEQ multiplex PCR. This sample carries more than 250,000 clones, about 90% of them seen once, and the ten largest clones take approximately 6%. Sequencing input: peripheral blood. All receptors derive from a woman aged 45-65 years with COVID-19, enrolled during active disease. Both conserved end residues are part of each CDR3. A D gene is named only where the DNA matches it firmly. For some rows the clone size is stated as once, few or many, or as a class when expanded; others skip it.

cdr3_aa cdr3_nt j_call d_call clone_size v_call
CASSVEGTSGSWGTGELFF TGTGCCAGCAGCGTAGAAGGGACTAGCGGGAGCTGGGGCACCGGGGAGCTGTTTTTT TRBJ2-2 TRBD2 NA TRBV9
CASSTISRLAGTTGELFF TGTGCCAGCAGTACCATAAGCCGGCTAGCGGGAACCACCGGGGAGCTGTTTTTT TRBJ2-2 TRBD2 NA TRBV6-2/TRBV6-3
CASSDLQETQYF TGTGCCAGCAGCGACTTACAAGAGACCCAGTACTTC TRBJ2-5 NA NA TRBV6-5
CASSFTLMSDTQYF TGCGCCAGCAGCTTTACCCTTATGAGCGATACGCAGTATTTT TRBJ2-3 NA NA TRBV5-1
CASSPGRANTGELFF TGTGCCAGCAGCCCCGGCAGGGCAAACACCGGGGAGCTGTTTTTT TRBJ2-2 NA NA TRBV7-2
CASRGQGGTGELFF TGTGCCAGCAGGGGACAGGGGGGGACCGGGGAGCTGTTTTTT TRBJ2-2 TRBD1 NA TRBV28
CASSLGGTSGEVSQFF TGCGCCAGCAGCTTGGGCGGGACTAGCGGGGAGGTCTCCCAGTTCTTC TRBJ2-1 TRBD2 NA TRBV5-1
CASSLVGQTYNEQFF TGTGCCAGCAGCTTAGTGGGGCAGACCTACAATGAGCAGTTCTTC TRBJ2-1 NA NA TRBV7-8
CATSDLGTPLMNTEAFF TGTGCCACCAGTGACCTGGGGACACCCCTCATGAACACTGAAGCTTTCTTT TRBJ1-1 NA NA TRBV24-1
CASSQSRLAGQPSTDTQYF TGCGCCAGCAGTCAATCGCGGCTAGCGGGCCAGCCTAGCACAGATACGCAGTATTTT TRBJ2-3 TRBD2 NA TRBV23-1
CSVLRERGTGELFF TGCAGCGTTCTTCGGGAGCGGGGAACCGGGGAGCTGTTTTTT TRBJ2-2 TRBD2 NA TRBV29-1
CASSIIRQGAGELFF TGTGCCAGTAGTATAATACGCCAGGGCGCCGGGGAGCTGTTTTTT TRBJ2-2 NA NA TRBV19
CASSPLNLQGSNYGYTF TGTGCCAGCTCACCTCTTAACTTACAGGGGTCTAACTATGGCTACACCTTC TRBJ1-2 TRBD1 NA TRBV18
CASSGEGTSEAFF TGTGCCAGCAGCGGAGAGGGAACCTCTGAAGCTTTCTTT TRBJ1-1 NA NA TRBV4-2
CASSPQTGAYNEQFF TGTGCCAGCTCACCACAGACAGGCGCCTATAATGAGCAGTTCTTC TRBJ2-1 NA NA TRBV18
CASANRGIEKLFF TGTGCCAGCGCCAACAGGGGGATAGAAAAACTGTTTTTT TRBJ1-4 TRBD1 NA TRBV6-5
CASSLLVGGSSYEQYF TGTGCCAGCAGCTTGCTGGTTGGCGGGAGCTCCTACGAGCAGTACTTC TRBJ2-7 TRBD2 NA TRBV7-8
CASSPFMARLNEQFF TGTGCCAGCAGCCCCTTTATGGCTAGGCTCAATGAGCAGTTCTTC TRBJ2-1 NA NA TRBV11-3
CASRPGGTNEKLFF TGTGCCAGCAGGCCAGGGGGCACTAATGAAAAACTGTTTTTT TRBJ1-4 TRBD1 NA TRBV6-5
CASSYSSGASNIQYF TGTGCCAGCAGTTACTCGTCAGGGGCCTCAAACATTCAGTACTTC TRBJ2-4 NA NA TRBV6-5
CASSQEGGLGSYEQYF TGCGCCAGCAGCCAAGAAGGAGGGTTAGGCTCCTACGAGCAGTACTTC TRBJ2-7 NA many TRBV4-1
CASSLVRGQGPLRPQHF TGTGCCAGCAGCTTAGTCCGGGGACAGGGACCTCTTCGGCCCCAGCATTTT TRBJ1-5 TRBD1 NA TRBV7-8
CASSPKGGPSTDTQYF TGTGCCAGCAGCCCGAAGGGCGGGCCTTCCACAGATACGCAGTATTTT TRBJ2-3 NA NA TRBV7-8
CASSWTGQRGANVLTF TGCGCCAGCAGCTGGACGGGACAGCGTGGGGCCAACGTCCTGACTTTC TRBJ2-6 TRBD1 NA TRBV5-1
CAWSVGTGYSPLHF TGTGCCTGGAGTGTCGGGACAGGGTATTCACCCCTCCACTTT TRBJ1-6 TRBD1 NA TRBV30
CASSLRGLLTGELFF TGTGCCAGCAGCCTTAGAGGACTTTTGACCGGGGAGCTGTTTTTT TRBJ2-2 NA once TRBV7-2
CATSRDPPGQGRLIGNTIYF TGTGCCACCAGCAGAGATCCCCCGGGACAGGGGCGCCTTATTGGAAACACCATATATTTT TRBJ1-3 TRBD1 NA TRBV15
CAISEGGSRNQPQHF TGTGCCATCAGTGAGGGGGGCTCGCGGAATCAGCCCCAGCATTTT TRBJ1-5 NA NA TRBV10-3
CASSLQATDTQYF TGCGCCAGCAGCTTACAGGCCACAGATACGCAGTATTTT TRBJ2-3 NA NA TRBV5-1
CATVNGGANTGELFF TGTGCCACCGTAAACGGCGGAGCGAACACCGGGGAGCTGTTTTTT TRBJ2-2 NA NA TRBV15
CASSHPGNTGELFF TGCGCCAGCAGCCACCCCGGGAACACCGGGGAGCTGTTTTTT TRBJ2-2 NA NA TRBV4-3
CATSFRRELHNEQFF TGTGCCACCAGCTTCCGGCGGGAGCTGCACAATGAGCAGTTCTTC TRBJ2-1 TRBD2 NA TRBV15
CASSLGSGTYGYTF TGTGCCAGCAGCTTAGGGTCAGGCACCTATGGCTACACCTTC TRBJ1-2 NA NA TRBV7-8
CASSKWGQGATGELFF TGTGCCAGTAGTAAATGGGGACAGGGTGCCACCGGGGAGCTGTTTTTT TRBJ2-2 TRBD1 once TRBV19
CASSLGTGNSYEQYF TGCGCCAGCAGCTTGGGAACAGGGAACTCCTACGAGCAGTACTTC TRBJ2-7 NA few TRBV5-1
CASSLTTGSAYEQYF TGTGCCAGCAGCCTGACGACAGGGAGCGCCTACGAGCAGTACTTC TRBJ2-7 TRBD1 NA TRBV5-5
CASSLARGGQYNEQFF TGTGCCAGCAGCTTAGCGCGGGGGGGTCAGTACAATGAGCAGTTCTTC TRBJ2-1 TRBD2 NA TRBV7-8
CASSPTSGRSNEQFF TGTGCCAGTAGCCCTACTAGCGGGAGGTCGAATGAGCAGTTCTTC TRBJ2-1 TRBD2 NA TRBV19
CASSLLGGEQYF TGTGCCAGCAGTTTATTAGGGGGCGAGCAGTACTTC TRBJ2-7 NA NA TRBV27
CASSGLARGTDTQYF TGTGCCAGTAGTGGTCTAGCTCGGGGGACAGATACGCAGTATTTT TRBJ2-3 NA NA TRBV19
CASRRGTGGTYEQYF TGTGCCAGCAGGAGGGGGACAGGGGGGACATACGAGCAGTACTTC TRBJ2-7 TRBD1 NA TRBV27
CASSYSMEEAFF TGTGCCAGCAGTTACTCGATGGAGGAAGCTTTCTTT TRBJ1-1 NA NA TRBV6-5
CASRPRGRNTEAFF TGTGCCAGCCGCCCCAGGGGGCGGAACACTGAAGCTTTCTTT TRBJ1-1 TRBD1 NA TRBV6-5
CASSLMQGGPPLHF TGTGCCAGCAGCCTAATGCAGGGAGGTCCACCCCTCCACTTT TRBJ1-6 NA NA TRBV7-2
CASSEGGQGRQPQHF TGTGCCAGCAGCGAGGGGGGACAGGGTAGGCAGCCCCAGCATTTT TRBJ1-5 TRBD1 once TRBV5-8
CASSIPGQGGNQPQHF TGTGCCAGTAGTATTCCTGGACAGGGCGGCAATCAGCCCCAGCATTTT TRBJ1-5 TRBD1 NA TRBV19
CSVSRGDTEAFF TGCAGCGTCAGCCGGGGGGACACTGAAGCTTTCTTT TRBJ1-1 NA NA TRBV29-1
CASRPTGGRGNTIYF TGTGCCAGCAGACCCACAGGGGGCAGAGGAAACACCATATATTTT TRBJ1-3 TRBD1 NA TRBV6-5
CASSRGWGGENIQYF TGTGCCAGCAGCCGCGGTTGGGGGGGTGAAAACATTCAGTACTTC TRBJ2-4 TRBD2 NA TRBV7-8
CASSNKGGGQIYGYTF TGTGCCAGCAGCAATAAAGGGGGTGGACAGATCTATGGCTACACCTTC TRBJ1-2 NA NA TRBV21-1
CAWGRGLSGNTIYF TGTGCCTGGGGGCGCGGGTTGTCTGGAAACACCATATATTTT TRBJ1-3 NA NA TRBV30
CASSWDFRTDTQYF TGTGCCAGCAGCTGGGACTTCCGCACAGATACGCAGTATTTT TRBJ2-3 NA NA TRBV7-8
CASSSWGDTEAFF TGTGCCAGCAGTTCTTGGGGAGACACTGAAGCTTTCTTT TRBJ1-1 NA NA TRBV12-3/TRBV12-4